This T cell receptor (beta chain) originates from a study of shared clonotypes between healthy human individuals. Background on the study: Donor ages ranged 18 to 49 years: a couple of women, a few men. Findings of the study overall: The sole specimen, blood, was sampled, and tissue repertoires likely differ.

With regard to this clone: Antigen: not known.

Naive CD8 cells lacked CD45RO, underwent positive selection for CCR7 and left out terminally differentiated effector memory CD45RA+ cells. Recent acute infections and vaccinations were absent in the healthy HIV-negative adult donors. Roughly 200 ng DNA, approximately 30,000 T cell genomes, went into each sorted-subset replicate PCR. TCRdb's table, derived via immunoSEQ multiplex PCR, lists solely in-frame clones and lacks some. The data show some 2.1 million clones, around 93% seen once. The specimen sequenced was naive CD8+ T cells from PBMCs. This clonotype was obtained from a man younger than 35 in good health. Some clones in this sample may be carry-over from other donors' samples.

CDR3 nucleotides: TGTGCCAGCAGCGTAGGCGGAGGGATTTTGGAGACCCAGTACTTC. Protein: CASSVGGGILETQYF. The chain combines TRBV9 with TRBJ2-5; weak D call: TRBD2 (6 bases). Germline V gene sequence: CDR1 SGDLS, CDR2 YYNGEE. This CDR3 is built from 15 residues. V lost 0 bases and J lost 5, with 14 bases in between.